This T cell receptor (beta chain) was sequenced for a study of response to subunit inactivated influenza vaccine. Study results and caveats: The authors proposed limited new T cell recruitment per seasonal influenza vaccination.

Germline CDR1 is SGHTA and CDR2 is FQGNSA. This CDR3 has 12 amino acids. Trimming removed 4 bases at V and 13 bases at J, with 13 bases between. At least ten counts were recorded for this clonotype. Its cognate antigen is unknown. In TCRdb, the RT-PCR reads were re-called with MiXCR into one record per CDR3 protein. The table lists about half a million distinct CDR3 sequences, approximately 10% of them singletons. This sequence joins TRBV7-2 and TRBJ1-4, with a possible D match to TRBD1 (5 bases). The receptor was derived from a man aged 50 to 60 who received an inactivated influenza vaccine. The sequencing used PBMCs from blood, collected roughly 48 days after vaccination. The CDR3 nucleotides are TGTGCCAGCAGCTCCTCTGGGGGTTTACTGTTTTTT. This codes for CASSSSGGLLFF.